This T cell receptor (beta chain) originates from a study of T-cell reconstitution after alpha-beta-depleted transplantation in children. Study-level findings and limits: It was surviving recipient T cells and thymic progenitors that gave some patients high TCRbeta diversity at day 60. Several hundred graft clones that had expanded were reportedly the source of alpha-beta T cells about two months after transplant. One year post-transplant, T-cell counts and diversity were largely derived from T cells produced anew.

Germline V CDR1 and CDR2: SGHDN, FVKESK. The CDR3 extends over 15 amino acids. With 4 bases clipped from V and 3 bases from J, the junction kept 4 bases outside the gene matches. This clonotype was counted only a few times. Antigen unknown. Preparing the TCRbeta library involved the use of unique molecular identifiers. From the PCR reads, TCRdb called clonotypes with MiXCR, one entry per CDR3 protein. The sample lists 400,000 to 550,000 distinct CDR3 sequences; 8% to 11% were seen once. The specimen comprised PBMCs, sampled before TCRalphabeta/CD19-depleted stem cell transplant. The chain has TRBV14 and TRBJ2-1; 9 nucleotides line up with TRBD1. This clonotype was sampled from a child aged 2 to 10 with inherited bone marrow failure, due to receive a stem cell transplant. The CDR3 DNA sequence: TGTGCCAGCAGCCGACCGGGACAGGGCTACAATGAGCAGTTCTTC. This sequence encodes CASSRPGQGYNEQFF.